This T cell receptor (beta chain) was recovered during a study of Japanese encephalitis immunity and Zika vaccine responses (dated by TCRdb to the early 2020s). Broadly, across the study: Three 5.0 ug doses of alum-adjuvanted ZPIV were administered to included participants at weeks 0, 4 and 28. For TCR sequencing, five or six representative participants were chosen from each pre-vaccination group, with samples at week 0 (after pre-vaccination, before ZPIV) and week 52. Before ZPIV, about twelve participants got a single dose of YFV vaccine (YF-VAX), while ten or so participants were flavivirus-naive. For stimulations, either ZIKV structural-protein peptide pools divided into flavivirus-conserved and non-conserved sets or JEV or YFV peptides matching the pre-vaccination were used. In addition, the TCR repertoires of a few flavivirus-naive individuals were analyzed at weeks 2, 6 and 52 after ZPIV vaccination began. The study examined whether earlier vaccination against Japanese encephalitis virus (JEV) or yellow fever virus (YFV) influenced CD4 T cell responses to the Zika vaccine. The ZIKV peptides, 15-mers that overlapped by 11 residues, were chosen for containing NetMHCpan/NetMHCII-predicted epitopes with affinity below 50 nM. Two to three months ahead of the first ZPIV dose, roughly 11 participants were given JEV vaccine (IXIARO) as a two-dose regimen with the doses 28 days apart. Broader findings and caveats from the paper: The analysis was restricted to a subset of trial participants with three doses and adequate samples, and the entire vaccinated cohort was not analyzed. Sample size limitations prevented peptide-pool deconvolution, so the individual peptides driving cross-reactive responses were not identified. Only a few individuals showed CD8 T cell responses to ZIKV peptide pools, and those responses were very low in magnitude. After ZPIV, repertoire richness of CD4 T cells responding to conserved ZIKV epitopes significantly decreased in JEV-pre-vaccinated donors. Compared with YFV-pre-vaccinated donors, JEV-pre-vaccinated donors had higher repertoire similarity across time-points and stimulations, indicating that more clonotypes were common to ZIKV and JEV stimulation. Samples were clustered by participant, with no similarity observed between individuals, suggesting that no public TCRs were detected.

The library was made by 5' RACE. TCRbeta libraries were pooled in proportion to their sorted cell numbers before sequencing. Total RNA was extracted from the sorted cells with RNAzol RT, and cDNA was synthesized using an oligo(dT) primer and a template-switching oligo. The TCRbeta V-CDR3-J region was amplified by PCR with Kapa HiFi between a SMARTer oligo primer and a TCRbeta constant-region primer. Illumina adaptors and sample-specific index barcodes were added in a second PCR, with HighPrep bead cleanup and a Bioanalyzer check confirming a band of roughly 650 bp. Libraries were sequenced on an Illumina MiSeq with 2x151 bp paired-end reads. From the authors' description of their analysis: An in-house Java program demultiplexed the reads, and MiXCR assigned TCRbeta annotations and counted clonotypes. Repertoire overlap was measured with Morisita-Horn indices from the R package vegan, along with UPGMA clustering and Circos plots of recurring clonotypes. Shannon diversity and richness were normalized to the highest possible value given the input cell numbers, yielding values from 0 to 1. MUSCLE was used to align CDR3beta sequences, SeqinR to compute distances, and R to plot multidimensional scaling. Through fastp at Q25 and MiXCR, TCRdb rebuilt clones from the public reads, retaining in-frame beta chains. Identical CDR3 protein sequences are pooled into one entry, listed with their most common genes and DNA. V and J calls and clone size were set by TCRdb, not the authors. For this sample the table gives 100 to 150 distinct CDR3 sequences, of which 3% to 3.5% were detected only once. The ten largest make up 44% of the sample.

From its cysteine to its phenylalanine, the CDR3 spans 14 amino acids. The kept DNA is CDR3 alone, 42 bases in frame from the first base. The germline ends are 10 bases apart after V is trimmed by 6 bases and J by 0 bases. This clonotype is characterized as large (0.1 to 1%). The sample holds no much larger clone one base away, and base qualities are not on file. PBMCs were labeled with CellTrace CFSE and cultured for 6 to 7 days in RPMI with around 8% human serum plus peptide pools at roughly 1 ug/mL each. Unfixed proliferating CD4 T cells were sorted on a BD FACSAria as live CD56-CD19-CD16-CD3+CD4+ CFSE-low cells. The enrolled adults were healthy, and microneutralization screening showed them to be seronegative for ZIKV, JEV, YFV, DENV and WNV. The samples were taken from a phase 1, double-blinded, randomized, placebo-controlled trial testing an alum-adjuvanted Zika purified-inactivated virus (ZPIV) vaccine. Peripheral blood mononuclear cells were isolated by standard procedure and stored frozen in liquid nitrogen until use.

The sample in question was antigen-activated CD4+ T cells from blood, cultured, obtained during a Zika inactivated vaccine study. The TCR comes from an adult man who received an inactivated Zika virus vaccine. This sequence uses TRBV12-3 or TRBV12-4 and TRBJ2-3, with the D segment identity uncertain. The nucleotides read TGTGCCAGCAGGACCGTGGGTAGCACAGATACGCAGTATTTT. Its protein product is CASRTVGSTDTQYF.